The present T cell receptor (beta chain) was sequenced within a study of cytomegalovirus exposure and HLA in healthy donors. General study results and limits: Cytomegalovirus-associated TCR beta chains were listed, numbering some 150.

A remark on this clone: Its target is unknown.

Germline loops: CDR1 SNHLY, CDR2 FYNNEI. Deletions cut 6 bases from V and 3 bases from J, with 12 bases between. The CDR3 contains 14 residues. Method: immunoSEQ multiplex PCR; TCRdb's copy keeps in-frame clones and lacks some. Among more than 300,000 clones listed, more than 80% were seen once. The donors were members of the approximately 120-subject validation cohort (separate from the roughly 680-subject first cohort). Input material: PBMCs. J is TRBJ2-1 and V is TRBV2, with D perhaps TRBD2 (5 bases). The receptor comes from a woman under 30 in good health and CMV-seronegative. CDR3 residues: CASSHLRDYNEQFF. The CDR3 DNA reads TGTGCCAGCAGCCACTTACGGGACTACAATGAGCAGTTCTTC.